A selection of T cell receptor beta chains follows, all from one sample in a study of T cells after yellow fever vaccination. MiXCR, applied by TCRdb to the 5' RACE reads, yields one record per CDR3 protein. Of around 500,000 distinct CDR3 sequences listed, just over 20% are singletons. The source was PBMCs, collected less than 25 days after the first yellow fever vaccination. The receptors here all came from a man between 18 and 35 years old who received the YFV17D yellow fever vaccine. CDR3s include the opening cysteine and the closing phenylalanine or tryptophan. A D gene is named only where the DNA matches it firmly. Rows may omit the clone size; those that give it use once, few, many or a size class.

>TRBJ2-7|.|TRBV7-2|.
TGTGCCAGCAGCATCCCCACCTACGAGCAGTACTTC
CASSIPTYEQYF
>TRBJ1-6|.|TRBV20-1|.
TGCAGTGCTAGAGATTGGGGTAGGGGCTTTATCCTTGTTTGTCTCCTCCACTTT
CSARDWGRGFILVCLLHF
>TRBJ2-3|TRBD1|TRBV4-3|many
TGCGCCAGCAGCCAATTGTTCGGGACAGGGGATGATACGCAGTATTTT
CASSQLFGTGDDTQYF
>TRBJ2-7|.|TRBV4-1|few
TGCGCCAGCAGCCAAGATGGGGCCCCCTACGAGCAGTACTTC
CASSQDGAPYEQYF
>TRBJ1-6|.|TRBV5-6|.
TGTGCCAGCAGCATGGGACGGCCGAATTCACCCCTCCACTTT
CASSMGRPNSPLHF
>TRBJ1-1|.|TRBV9|.
TGTGCCAGCAGTGGCCGGTCGTGGCCCCCGACTGAAGCTTTCTTT
CASSGRSWPPTEAFF
>TRBJ1-1|.|TRBV5-1|many
TGCGCCAGCAGCTGGCGACACCCGAACACTGAAGCTTTCTTT
CASSWRHPNTEAFF
>TRBJ2-5|.|TRBV7-2|.
TGTGCCAGCAGCTTAGCCTGGACCAAGTACTTC
CASSLAWTKYF
>TRBJ2-5|TRBD2|TRBV3-1|few
TGTGCCAGCAGCCGGGGGACTAGCGAAAGACAAGAGACCCAGTACTTC
CASSRGTSERQETQYF
>TRBJ2-7|.|TRBV20-1|few
TGCAGTGCAGGACGGGTCTACGAGCAGTACTTC
CSAGRVYEQYF